This T cell receptor (beta chain) was obtained from a study of T-cell reconstitution after alpha-beta-depleted transplantation in children. General study findings and limits: In patients about two months after transplant, alpha-beta T cells reportedly arose from several hundred expanded graft clones. Newly made T cells mostly supplied T-cell counts and diversity one year after transplant. Several patients had high TCRbeta diversity at day 60; it came from surviving recipient T cells and thymic progenitors.

This CDR3 has 9 amino acids. It was with unique molecular identifiers that the TCRbeta library was prepared. MiXCR, applied by TCRdb to the PCR reads, yields one record per CDR3 protein. The profile shows around 500,000 distinct CDR3 sequences, approximately 22% of them singletons. To note about this clonotype: The antigen is undetermined.

This specimen was PBMCs, mostly from graft donor cells, taken 360 days after TCRalphabeta/CD19-depleted stem cell transplant. J is TRBJ1-5 and V is TRBV21-1. TRBV21-1 counts as a pseudogene. The sequence came from a boy in the first two years of life who had a stem cell transplant for acute myeloid leukemia, so the T cells may come from the graft donor. The CDR3 here is CPMIEPQHF. The DNA for the CDR3 is TGTCCCATGATAGAGCCCCAGCATTTT.